This T cell receptor (beta chain) was profiled in a study of blood T cell repertoires in COVID-19. Across the whole study: Sample material is recorded as cDNA or gDNA derived from T cells, B-cell-depleted T cells, or PBMCs.

Original data processing: Amplification with reference gene primers provided the estimates of nucleated cell counts. Method: immunoSEQ multiplex PCR; TCRdb's copy keeps in-frame clones and lacks some. V and J calls and clone size are given by that table; D and trimming were obtained from the DNA. The data show 300,000 to 350,000 clones, approximately 88% seen once. Trimming removed 0 bases from V and 7 bases from J, with 8 bases in between. Germline V gene lookup returns CDR1 SGHRS and CDR2 YFSETQ. This CDR3 contains 13 residues. The chain joins TRBV5-1 to TRBJ2-1, with a possible D match to TRBD1 (5 bases). Sequencing used peripheral blood. The TCR originated in a man aged 25 to 40 with COVID-19, enrolled during active disease. The CDR3 nucleotides are TGCGCCAGCAGCTTGGTCCAGGGAAATGAGCAGTTCTTC. Protein: CASSLVQGNEQFF.